These 19 T cell receptor beta chains originate from one sample sequenced in a study of long-term antiretroviral therapy in people with HIV. An immunoSEQ assay, version v3.0, was performed at survey level. Libraries were prepared by immunoSEQ multiplex PCR; TCRdb keeps only in-frame clonotypes and omits some of them. The sample lists 45,000 or so clones; about 95% were seen once. Sequences were derived from unsorted PBMCs, sampled 3.7 years after starting antiretroviral therapy. The receptor source for this set is a woman aged 50 to 60 with HIV.

This rearrangement joins TRBV6-5 to TRBJ2-1; tentatively, D is TRBD1 (6 bases). The CDR3 sequence is 15 residues long. Trimming cost V 2 bases and J 1 base, with 9 bases left between them. Germline V gene sequence: CDR1 MNHEY, CDR2 SVGAGI. The CDR3, as DNA: TGTGCCAGCAGTTACCGGGACACATCCTACAATGAGCAGTTCTTC. Encoded protein: CASSYRDTSYNEQFF.

The chain links TRBV5-1 to TRBJ1-2; D may be TRBD1 (6 bases). The CDR3 extends over 18 amino acids. Germline values: CDR1 SGHRS, CDR2 YFSETQ. V lost 3 bases to trimming and J lost 2 bases, with 23 bases between them. The CDR3 reads CASSSGGRGGRGNYGYTF. DNA of the CDR3: TGCGCCAGCAGCTCGGGGGGTCGTGGGGGGCGCGGGAACTATGGCTACACCTTC.

In DNA, the CDR3 is TGCGCCAGCAGCTTGGCGGACAGACAAGAGACCCAGTACTTC. It specifies CASSLADRQETQYF. V and J are TRBV5-1 and TRBJ2-5; tentative D call: TRBD1 (6 bases). Germline assignment: CDR1 SGHRS and CDR2 YFSETQ. Trimming took 0 bases from V and 2 from J, leaving 8 bases between them. The CDR3 loop spans 14 amino acids.

This clone appeared once. The chain is built from TRBV5-6 and TRBJ2-1, with D hard to call. V dropped 0 bases and J dropped 5 bases, with 12 bases sitting between them. The CDR3 loop spans 15 amino acids. Germline lookup yields CDR1 SGHDT and CDR2 YYEEEE. The CDR3 DNA is TGTGCCAGCAGCTTGGTCCCGTCCGCAAACAATGAGCAGTTCTTC. As protein: CASSLVPSANNEQFF.

The gene calls are TRBV19 and TRBJ1-2; the D is unclear. Germline V gene sequence: CDR1 LNHDA, CDR2 SQIVND (reference sequence). The ends were cut back, 3 bases at V and 4 bases at J, with 9 bases in the middle. CDR3 length: 13 amino acids. CDR3 amino acids: CASSIGSSYGYTF. The DNA of the CDR3 is TGTGCCAGTAGTATTGGATCGTCCTATGGCTACACCTTC.

This chain uses TRBV11-3 with TRBJ2-5; perhaps TRBD2 as D (5 bases). The CDR3 contains 12 residues. CDR1 and CDR2 (germline): SGHNT, YENEEA. Trimming removed 2 bases from V and 5 bases from J, with 6 bases in between. This CDR3 is CASSLSGETQYF. The CDR3 DNA reads TGTGCCAGCAGCTTATCGGGGGAGACCCAGTACTTC.

CDR3 region: CASSQDPGSEAFF. The CDR3 region has the DNA TGCGCCAGCAGCCAAGATCCGGGCAGTGAAGCTTTCTTT. The rearrangement joins TRBV4-1 to TRBJ1-1; D gene unclear. The germline CDR1 and CDR2 sequences are MGHRA and YSYEKL. The CDR3 totals 13 residues. V was pared by 0 bases and J by 7 bases, with 9 bases between.

This clone was observed once. This chain joins TRBV5-1 and TRBJ1-1; D is ambiguous. The CDR3 sequence is 15 residues long. V was cut by 4 bases and J by 11 bases, with 24 bases left in between. Germline loops: CDR1 SGHRS, CDR2 YFSETQ. The CDR3 reads CASSLTPPDKSCAFF. DNA of the CDR3: TGCGCCAGCAGCCTTACCCCTCCCGACAAGTCGTGTGCTTTCTTT.

The J gene is TRBJ2-5, the V gene TRBV6-4; perhaps D is TRBD1 or TRBD2 (5 bases each). In germline, CDR1 is MRHNA, CDR2 SNTAGT. The CDR3 covers 15 residues. V lost 3 bases, J lost 2 bases, and 13 bases lay in between. CDR3 sequence: CASSEGPTSQETQYF. CDR3 bases: TGTGCCAGCAGTGAGGGACCAACTTCACAAGAGACCCAGTACTTC.

The chain combines TRBV5-8 with TRBJ1-1; D is possibly TRBD1 (5 bases). V dropped 4 bases and J dropped 7 bases, with 29 bases sitting between them. The CDR3 spans 18 residues. CDR1 is SGHTS and CDR2 is YDEGEE in the germline V gene. Written as DNA, the CDR3 is TGTGCCAGCAGCCCGGGACCCCTATTGCTGTTTAAGAATGGTGAAGCTTTCTTT. Amino acids: CASSPGPLLLFKNGEAFF. Variable domain in full (rest from reference TRBV5-8 and TRBJ1-1): EAGVTQSPTHLIKTRGQQATLRCSPISGHTSVYWYQQALGLGLQFLLWYDEGEERNRGNFPPRFSGRQFPNYSSELNVNALELEDSALYLCASSPGPLLLFKNGEAFFGQGTRLTVV.

The J gene is TRBJ2-3, the V gene TRBV7-3; D tentatively fits TRBD1 or TRBD2 (5 bases each). Germline loops: CDR1 SGHTA, CDR2 FQGTGA. Trimming shortened V by 0 bases and J by 4 bases, and 11 bases separated the two germline ends. The CDR3 spans 15 residues. The DNA of the CDR3 is TGTGCCAGCAGCTTAACGGCCAGAGGGGCAGATACGCAGTATTTT. It specifies CASSLTARGADTQYF.

The V gene is TRBV4-3, the J gene TRBJ2-2, with 9 bases lining up with TRBD1. This CDR3 is 18 amino acids long. The germline V gene has CDR1 LGHNA and CDR2 YSLEER. V shed 2 bases and J 4 bases; nucleotides not matched to a gene: 11. The CDR3: CASSQILPGQGRTGELFF. The CDR3 nucleotides read TGCGCCAGCAGCCAAATACTACCGGGACAGGGACGCACCGGGGAGCTGTTTTTT.

The genes are TRBV5-1 and TRBJ1-4; the D gene is possibly TRBD1 (5 bases). Germline V gene lookup returns CDR1 SGHRS and CDR2 YFSETQ. The CDR3 contains 15 residues. Trimming stripped 3 bases from V and 8 bases from J, with 17 bases between. CDR3 sequence (DNA): TGCGCCAGCAGCTACTACAGGTGTAAAGGGGAAAAACTGTTTTTT. Translated, it gives CASSYYRCKGEKLFF.

CDR3 nucleotide sequence: TGTGCCAGCAGTGTTTTAGCGGGGGGGCGTGAGCAGTTCTTC. Translating it yields CASSVLAGGREQFF. This chain joins TRBV6-1 and TRBJ2-1; 11 positions agree with TRBD2. The J segment lost 9 bases and the V segment lost 4 bases, leaving 5 bases of the junction unmatched. This CDR3 comprises 14 residues. Germline V CDR1 and CDR2: MNHNS, SASEGT.

Only one count was recorded for this clone. The chain is built from TRBV7-9 and TRBJ2-7; D gene ambiguous. This CDR3 spans 14 amino acids. Trimming pared 3 bases from V and 1 base from J, leaving 10 bases between. Per the germline V gene, CDR1 is SEHNR and CDR2 is FQNEAQ (reference sequence). The CDR3 loop reads CASSFYPNSYEQYF. The CDR3 nucleotides read TGTGCCAGCAGCTTTTACCCGAATTCCTACGAGCAGTACTTC.

Only a few counts were recorded for this clone. This chain links TRBV2 with TRBJ1-1, with D possibly matching TRBD1 (5 bases). Trimming pared 3 bases from V and 0 bases from J, leaving 14 bases between. Germline V CDR1 and CDR2: SNHLY, FYNNEI. The CDR3 covers 16 residues. CDR3 sequence: CASSEVSAGLNTEAFF. The CDR3 DNA sequence: TGTGCCAGCAGTGAGGTTTCGGCAGGGCTGAACACTGAAGCTTTCTTT.

The J gene is TRBJ1-5, the V gene TRBV7-3, with D unresolved. From germline, CDR1 is SGHTA and CDR2 FQGTGA. V dropped 2 bases and J dropped 2 bases, with 4 bases sitting between them. The CDR3 contains 13 residues. CDR3 in amino acids: CASSLFGNQPQHF. As DNA, the CDR3 is TGTGCCAGCAGCTTATTCGGCAATCAGCCCCAGCATTTT. Full variable domain (rest looked up from reference TRBV7-3 and TRBJ1-5): GAGVSQTPSNKVTEKGKYVELRCDPISGHTALYWYRQSLGQGPEFLIYFQGTGAADDSGLPNDRFFAVRPEGSVSTLKIQRTERGDSAVYLCASSLFGNQPQHFGDGTRLSIL.

The chain combines TRBV5-1 with TRBJ2-5; 10 bases map to TRBD2. The CDR3 consists of 18 residues. With V trimmed by 3 bases and J by 4 bases, 15 bases remained unmatched. The germline V gene encodes CDR1 SGHRS and CDR2 YFSETQ. CDR3 sequence reads: CASSSGQRGGHSGETQYF. CDR3 sequence (DNA): TGCGCCAGCAGCTCTGGGCAGCGGGGGGGCCACTCCGGAGAGACCCAGTACTTC.

J is TRBJ1-4 and V is TRBV9; D is uncertain. This CDR3 has 14 amino acids. Germline CDR1 and CDR2: SGDLS and YYNGEE. Trimming took off 1 base at V and 0 bases at J, with 4 bases between the two ends. DNA of the CDR3: TGTGCCAGCAGCGTATCTGCAACTAATGAAAAACTGTTTTTT. Its protein is CASSVSATNEKLFF.